This note documents a single T cell receptor (beta chain) sequence. The CDR3 loop spans 15 amino acids. The V gene's germline CDR1 is SGHTS and CDR2 YDEGEE. The J segment lost 7 bases and the V segment lost 1 base, leaving 7 bases of the junction unmatched. The sample comes from a study of molecular identifiers for immune sequencing clone quantification. TCRdb used MiXCR to reprocess the PCR reads, holding one entry per CDR3 protein. The table has 40,000 to 45,000 distinct CDR3 sequences, 19% seen once. The rearrangement links TRBV5-8 to TRBJ2-1; 8 bases match TRBD2. The sequence was obtained from a human donor in good health. Some libraries in this study had Jurkat cell RNA spiked in. Sequenced input: naive CD8+ T cells from blood, with Jurkat cell RNA spiked in. The subset is: FACS-sorted CD8+CD4-CCR7+CD45RA+ naive T cells. The CDR3 DNA reads TGTGCCAGCAGCTTGTCCGGGGGGGCTGGTAATGAGCAGTTCTTC. Encoded protein: CASSLSGGAGNEQFF.